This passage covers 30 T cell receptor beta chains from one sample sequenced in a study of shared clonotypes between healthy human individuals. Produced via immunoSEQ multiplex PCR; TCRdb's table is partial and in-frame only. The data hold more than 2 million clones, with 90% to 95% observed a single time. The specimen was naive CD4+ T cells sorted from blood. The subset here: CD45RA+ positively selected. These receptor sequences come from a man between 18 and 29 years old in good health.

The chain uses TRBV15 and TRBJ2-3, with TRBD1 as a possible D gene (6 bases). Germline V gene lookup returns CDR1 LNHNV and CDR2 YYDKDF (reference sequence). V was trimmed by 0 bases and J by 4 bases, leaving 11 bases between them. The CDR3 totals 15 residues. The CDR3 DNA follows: TGTGCCACCAGCAGAGAGGACAGCCGCTCAGATACGCAGTATTTT. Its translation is CATSREDSRSDTQYF.

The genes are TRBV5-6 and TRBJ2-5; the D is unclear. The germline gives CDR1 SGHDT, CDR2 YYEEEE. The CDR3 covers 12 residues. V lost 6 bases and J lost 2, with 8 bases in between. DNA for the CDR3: TGTGCCAGCACCGTCTTTCAAGAGACCCAGTACTTC. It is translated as CASTVFQETQYF.

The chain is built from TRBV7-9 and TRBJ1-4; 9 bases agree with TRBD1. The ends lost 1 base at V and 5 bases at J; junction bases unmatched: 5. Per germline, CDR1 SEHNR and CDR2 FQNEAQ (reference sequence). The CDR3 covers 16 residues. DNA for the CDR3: TGTGCCAGCAGCTTAGGGGACAGGGCCGAGAATGAAAAACTGTTTTTT. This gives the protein CASSLGDRAENEKLFF.

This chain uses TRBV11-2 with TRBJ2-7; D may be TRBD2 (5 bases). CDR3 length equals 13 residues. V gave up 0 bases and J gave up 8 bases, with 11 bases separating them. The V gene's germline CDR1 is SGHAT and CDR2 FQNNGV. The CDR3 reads CASSLERTEQQYF. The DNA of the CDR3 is TGTGCCAGCAGCTTAGAGCGGACTGAACAGCAGTACTTC.

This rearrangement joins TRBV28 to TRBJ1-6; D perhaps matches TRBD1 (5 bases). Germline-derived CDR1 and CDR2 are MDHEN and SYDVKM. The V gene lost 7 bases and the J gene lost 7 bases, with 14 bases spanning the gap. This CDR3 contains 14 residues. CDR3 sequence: CASKKDSGNSPLHF. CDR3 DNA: TGTGCCAGCAAGAAAGACAGCGGAAATTCACCCCTCCACTTT.

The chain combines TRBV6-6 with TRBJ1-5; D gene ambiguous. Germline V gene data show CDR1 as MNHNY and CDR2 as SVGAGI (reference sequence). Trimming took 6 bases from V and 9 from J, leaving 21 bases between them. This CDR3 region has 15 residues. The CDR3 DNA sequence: TGTGCCAGCAGGGAAGACCGGGCCGATACGACGCCCCAGCATTTT. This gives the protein CASREDRADTTPQHF.

The CDR3 protein is CASSLGANEQFF. For the CDR3, the DNA is TGCGCCAGCAGCTTGGGAGCCAATGAGCAGTTCTTC. The J gene is TRBJ2-1, the V gene TRBV5-1; no firm D call. Trimming cost V 0 bases and J 6 bases, with 4 bases left between them. CDR3 length equals 12 residues. Germline CDR1 reads SGHRS; CDR2 reads YFSETQ.

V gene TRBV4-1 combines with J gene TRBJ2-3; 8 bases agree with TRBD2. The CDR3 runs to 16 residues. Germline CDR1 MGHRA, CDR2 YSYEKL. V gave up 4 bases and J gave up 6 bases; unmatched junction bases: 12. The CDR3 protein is CASSPPSGLGVDTQYF. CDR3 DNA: TGCGCCAGCAGCCCACCCTCGGGACTAGGGGTGGATACGCAGTATTTT.

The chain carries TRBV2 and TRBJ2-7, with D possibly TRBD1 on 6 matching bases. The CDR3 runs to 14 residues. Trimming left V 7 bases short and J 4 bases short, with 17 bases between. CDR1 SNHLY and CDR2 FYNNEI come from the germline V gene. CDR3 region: CASTKARGVYEQYF. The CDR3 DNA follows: TGTGCCAGCACTAAGGCCAGGGGCGTTTACGAGCAGTACTTC.

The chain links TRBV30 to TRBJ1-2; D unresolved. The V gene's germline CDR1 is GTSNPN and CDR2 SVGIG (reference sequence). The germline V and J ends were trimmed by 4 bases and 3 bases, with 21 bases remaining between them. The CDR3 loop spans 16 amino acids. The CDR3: CAWIAMRAAADYGYTF. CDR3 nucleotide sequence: TGTGCCTGGATCGCAATGCGGGCAGCAGCCGACTATGGCTACACCTTC.

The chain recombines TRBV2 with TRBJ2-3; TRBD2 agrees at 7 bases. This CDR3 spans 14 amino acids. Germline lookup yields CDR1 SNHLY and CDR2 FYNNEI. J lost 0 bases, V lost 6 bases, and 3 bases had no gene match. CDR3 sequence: CASSTSESTDTQYF. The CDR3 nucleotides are TGTGCCAGCAGCACTAGCGAAAGCACAGATACGCAGTATTTT.

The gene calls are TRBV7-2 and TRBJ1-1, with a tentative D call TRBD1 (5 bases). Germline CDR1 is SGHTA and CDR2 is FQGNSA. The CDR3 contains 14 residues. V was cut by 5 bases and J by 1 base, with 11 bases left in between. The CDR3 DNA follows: TGTGCCAGCAGCCAGGACACCCAGAACACTGAAGCTTTCTTT. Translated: CASSQDTQNTEAFF.

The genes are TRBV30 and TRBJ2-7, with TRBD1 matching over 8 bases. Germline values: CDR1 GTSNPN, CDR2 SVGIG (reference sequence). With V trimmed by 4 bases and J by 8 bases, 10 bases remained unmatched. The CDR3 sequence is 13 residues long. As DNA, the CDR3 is TGTGCCTGGACGACAGGGGATAGATCAAAGCAGTACTTC. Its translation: CAWTTGDRSKQYF.

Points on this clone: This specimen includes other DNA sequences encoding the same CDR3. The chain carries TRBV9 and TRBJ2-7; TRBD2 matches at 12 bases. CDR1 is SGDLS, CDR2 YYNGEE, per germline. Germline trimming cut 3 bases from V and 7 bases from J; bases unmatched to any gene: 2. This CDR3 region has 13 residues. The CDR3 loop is CASSATSGGEQYF. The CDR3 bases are TGTGCCAGCAGCGCCACTAGCGGGGGGGAGCAGTACTTC.

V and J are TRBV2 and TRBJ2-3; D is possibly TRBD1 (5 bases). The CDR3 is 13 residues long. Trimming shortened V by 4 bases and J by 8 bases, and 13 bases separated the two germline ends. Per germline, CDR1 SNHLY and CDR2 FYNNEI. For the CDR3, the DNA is TGTGCCAGCAGTGGGGGCCATGGTAGTACGCAGTATTTT. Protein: CASSGGHGSTQYF.

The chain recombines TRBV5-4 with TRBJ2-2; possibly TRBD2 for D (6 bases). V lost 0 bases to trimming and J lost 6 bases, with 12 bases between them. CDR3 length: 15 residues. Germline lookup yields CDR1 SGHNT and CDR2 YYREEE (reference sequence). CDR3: CASSLVSGGAGELFF. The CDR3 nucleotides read TGTGCCAGCAGCTTGGTTAGCGGCGGGGCCGGGGAGCTGTTTTTT.

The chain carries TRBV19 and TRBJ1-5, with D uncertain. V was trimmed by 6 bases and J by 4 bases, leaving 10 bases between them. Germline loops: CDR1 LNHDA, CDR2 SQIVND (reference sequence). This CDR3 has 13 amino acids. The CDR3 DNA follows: TGTGCCAGTAGCGCATCGGCTAATCAGCCCCAGCATTTT. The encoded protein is CASSASANQPQHF.

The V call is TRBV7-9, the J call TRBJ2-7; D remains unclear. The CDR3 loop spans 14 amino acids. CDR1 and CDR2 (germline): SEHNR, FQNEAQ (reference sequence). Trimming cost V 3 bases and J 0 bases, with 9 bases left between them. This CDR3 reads CASSFSTVSYEQYF. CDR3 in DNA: TGTGCCAGCAGCTTTTCCACTGTCTCCTACGAGCAGTACTTC. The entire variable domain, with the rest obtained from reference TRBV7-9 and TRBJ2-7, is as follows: DTGVSQNPRHKITKRGQNVTFRCDPISEHNRLYWYRQTLGQGPEFLTYFQNEAQLEKSRLLSDRFSAERPKGSFSTLEIQRTEQGDSAMYLCASSFSTVSYEQYFGPGTRLTVT.

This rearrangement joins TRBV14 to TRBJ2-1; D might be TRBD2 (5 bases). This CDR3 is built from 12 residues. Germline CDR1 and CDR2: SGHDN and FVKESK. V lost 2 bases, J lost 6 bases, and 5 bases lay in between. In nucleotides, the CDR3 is TGTGCCAGCAGCCAAACTAGCAATGAGCAGTTCTTC. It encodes CASSQTSNEQFF.

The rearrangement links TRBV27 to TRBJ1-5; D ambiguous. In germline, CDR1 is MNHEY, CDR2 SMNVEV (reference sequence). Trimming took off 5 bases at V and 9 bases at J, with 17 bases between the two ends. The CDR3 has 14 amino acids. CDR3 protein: CASSQVLGPGPQHF. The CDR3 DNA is TGTGCCAGCAGTCAAGTTCTTGGCCCGGGGCCCCAGCATTTT.

CDR3 DNA sequence: TGTGCCAGCAGAACCACAGGGGGCGGAAATGAAAAACTGTTTTTT. Translation gives CASRTTGGGNEKLFF. The V gene is TRBV5-4, the J gene TRBJ1-4; 9 bases align to TRBD1. This CDR3 region has 15 residues. Germline lookup yields CDR1 SGHNT and CDR2 YYREEE (reference sequence). With 5 bases clipped from V and 5 bases from J, the junction kept 7 bases outside the gene matches.

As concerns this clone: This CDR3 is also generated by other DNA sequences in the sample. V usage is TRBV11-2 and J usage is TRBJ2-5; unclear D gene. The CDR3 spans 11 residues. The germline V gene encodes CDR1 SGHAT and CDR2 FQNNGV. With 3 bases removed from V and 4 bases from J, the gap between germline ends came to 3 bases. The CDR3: CASSLTETQYF. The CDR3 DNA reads TGTGCCAGCAGCTTGACAGAGACCCAGTACTTC.

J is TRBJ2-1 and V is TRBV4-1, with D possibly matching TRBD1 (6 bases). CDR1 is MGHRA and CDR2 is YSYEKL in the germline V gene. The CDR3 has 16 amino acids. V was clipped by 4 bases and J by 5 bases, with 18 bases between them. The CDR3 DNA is TGCGCCAGCAGCCCCAGAGGGGGAGCATCGAACAATGAGCAGTTCTTC. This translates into CASSPRGGASNNEQFF.

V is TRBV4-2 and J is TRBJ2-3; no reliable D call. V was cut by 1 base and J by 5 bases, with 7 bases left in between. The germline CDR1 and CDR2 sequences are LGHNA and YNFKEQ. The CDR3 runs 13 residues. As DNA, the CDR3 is TGTGCCAGCAGCCAAGGAGGTGTAGATACGCAGTATTTT. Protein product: CASSQGGVDTQYF.

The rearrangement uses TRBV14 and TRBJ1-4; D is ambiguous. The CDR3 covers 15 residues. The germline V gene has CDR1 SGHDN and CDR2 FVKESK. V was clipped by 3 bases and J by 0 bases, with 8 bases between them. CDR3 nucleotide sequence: TGTGCCAGCAGCCAGAGTGCCCCAACTAATGAAAAACTGTTTTTT. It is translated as CASSQSAPTNEKLFF.

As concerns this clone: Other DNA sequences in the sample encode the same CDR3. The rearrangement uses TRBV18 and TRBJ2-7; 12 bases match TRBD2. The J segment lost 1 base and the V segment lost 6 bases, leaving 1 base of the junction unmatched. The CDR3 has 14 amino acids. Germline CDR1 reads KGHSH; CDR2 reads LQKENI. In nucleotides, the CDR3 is TGTGCCAGCTCGCTAGCGGGAGGGTCCTACGAGCAGTACTTC. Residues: CASSLAGGSYEQYF.

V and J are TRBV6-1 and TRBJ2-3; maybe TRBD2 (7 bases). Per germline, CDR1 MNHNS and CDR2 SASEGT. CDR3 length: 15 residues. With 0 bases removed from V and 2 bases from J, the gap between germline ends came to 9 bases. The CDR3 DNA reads TGTGCCAGCAGTGAAGCCCGGGGGGCCACAGATACGCAGTATTTT. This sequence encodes CASSEARGATDTQYF.

CDR3 in amino acids: CASRATGGNSPLHF. The CDR3 DNA is TGTGCCAGCAGAGCCACAGGGGGGAATTCACCCCTCCACTTT. The chain couples TRBV28 to TRBJ1-6, with TRBD1 identical over 8 bases. CDR3 size: 14 residues. Trimming cost V 6 bases and J 7 bases; bases outside gene matches: 5. Per germline, CDR1 MDHEN and CDR2 SYDVKM.

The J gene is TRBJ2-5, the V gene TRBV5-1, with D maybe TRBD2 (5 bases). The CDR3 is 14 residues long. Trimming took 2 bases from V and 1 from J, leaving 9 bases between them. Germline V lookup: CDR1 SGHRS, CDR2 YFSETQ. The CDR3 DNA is TGCGCCAGCAGCTTCGGGATGGGCCAAGAGACCCAGTACTTC. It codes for CASSFGMGQETQYF.

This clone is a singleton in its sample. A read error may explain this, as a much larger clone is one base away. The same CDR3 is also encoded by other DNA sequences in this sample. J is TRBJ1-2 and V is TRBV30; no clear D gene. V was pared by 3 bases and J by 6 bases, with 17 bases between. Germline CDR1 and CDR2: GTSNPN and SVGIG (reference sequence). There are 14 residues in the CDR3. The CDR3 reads CAWSLGPGGNGYTF. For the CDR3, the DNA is TGTGCCTGGAGCCTTGGCCCCGGAGGTAATGGCTACACCTTC.